This T cell receptor (beta chain) stems from a study of naive and memory T cell subsets. TCR cDNA received a 3' ligated oligonucleotide that carried a UMI. Whole blood, roughly 2.5 ml, came from adult healthy volunteers. Germline V lookup: CDR1 MNHEY, CDR2 SVGAGI. Trimming removed 8 bases at V and 4 bases at J, with 11 bases between. The CDR3 spans 12 residues. In this sample, this clonotype turned up many times. Ligated cDNA underwent four rounds of PCR with nested alpha and beta constant region primers and SP2. Reverse transcription of blood and skin TCR RNA was primed at alpha and beta constant regions. TCRdb re-called the 5' RACE reads with MiXCR, one entry per CDR3 protein. The sample lists tens of thousands of distinct CDR3 sequences, around 5% occurring once.

The origin of this receptor is a female donor in good health. The chain combines TRBV6-5 with TRBJ2-5; D remains unclear. CDR3: CASLFRGETQYF. CDR3 nucleotides: TGTGCCAGCCTGTTCAGAGGAGAGACCCAGTACTTC.